This T cell receptor (beta chain) was sequenced during a study of blood T cell repertoires in COVID-19. Study-level information: Acute-phase and convalescent COVID-19 samples originated in the United States, Italy and Spain. Sample material is recorded as cDNA or gDNA derived from T cells, B-cell-depleted T cells, or PBMCs.

CDR3 size: 16 residues. CDR1 and CDR2 (germline): SGDLS, YYNGEE. The V gene end was trimmed by 7 bases and the J gene end by 0 bases; junction bases not matched to a gene: 6. This table comes from immunoSEQ multiplex PCR, and its TCRdb copy is limited to in-frame clones, with some not included. The data hold hundreds of thousands of clones, with about 90% observed a single time. The participants were between about 18 and 90 years old and came from 24 US areas. Donors were grouped by their self-reported clinical history. This chain connects TRBV9 to TRBJ2-3, with 12 bases matching TRBD2. This receptor was obtained from a woman in her 30s who had recovered from COVID-19. Sequencing used PBMCs or T cells enriched from blood (not recorded which). The CDR3 protein is CASGTSGRTSTDTQYF. As DNA, the CDR3 is TGTGCCAGCGGGACTAGCGGGCGAACTAGCACAGATACGCAGTATTTT.